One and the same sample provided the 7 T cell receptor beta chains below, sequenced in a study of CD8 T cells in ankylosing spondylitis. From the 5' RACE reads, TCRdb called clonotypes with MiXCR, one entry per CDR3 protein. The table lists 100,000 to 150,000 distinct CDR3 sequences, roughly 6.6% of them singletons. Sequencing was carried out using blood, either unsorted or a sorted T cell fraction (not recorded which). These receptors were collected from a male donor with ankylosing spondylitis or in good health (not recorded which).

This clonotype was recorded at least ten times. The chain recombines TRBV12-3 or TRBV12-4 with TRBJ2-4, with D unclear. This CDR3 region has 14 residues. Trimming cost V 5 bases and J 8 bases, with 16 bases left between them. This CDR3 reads CASSPSRSGDIQYF. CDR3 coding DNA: TGTGCCAGCAGTCCCAGCAGGAGTGGGGACATTCAGTACTTC.

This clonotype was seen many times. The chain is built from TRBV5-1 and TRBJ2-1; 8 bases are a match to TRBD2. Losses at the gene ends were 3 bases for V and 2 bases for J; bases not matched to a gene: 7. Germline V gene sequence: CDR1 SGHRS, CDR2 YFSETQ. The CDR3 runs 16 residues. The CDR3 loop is CASSSAGGRTYNEQFF. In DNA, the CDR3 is TGCGCCAGCAGCTCGGCGGGGGGCCGAACCTACAATGAGCAGTTCTTC.

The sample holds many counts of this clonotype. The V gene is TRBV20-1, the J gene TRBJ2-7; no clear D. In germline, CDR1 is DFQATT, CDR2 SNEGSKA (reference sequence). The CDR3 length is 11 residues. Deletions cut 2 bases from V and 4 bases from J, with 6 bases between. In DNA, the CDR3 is TGCAGTGCTAGACTCAGGTACGAGCAGTACTTC. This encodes CSARLRYEQYF.

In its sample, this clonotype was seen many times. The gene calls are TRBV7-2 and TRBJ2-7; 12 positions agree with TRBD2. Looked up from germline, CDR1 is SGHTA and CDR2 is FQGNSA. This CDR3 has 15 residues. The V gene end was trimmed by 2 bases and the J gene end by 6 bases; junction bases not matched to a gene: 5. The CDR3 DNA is TGTGCCAGCAGCTTACTAGCGGGAGGGTCCCCCGAGCAGTACTTC. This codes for CASSLLAGGSPEQYF.

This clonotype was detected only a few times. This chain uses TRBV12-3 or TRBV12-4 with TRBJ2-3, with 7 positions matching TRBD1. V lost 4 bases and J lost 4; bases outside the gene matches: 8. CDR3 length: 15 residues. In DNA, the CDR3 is TGTGCCAGCAGTTGGCGGACAGGTGGTGCAGATACGCAGTATTTT. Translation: CASSWRTGGADTQYF.

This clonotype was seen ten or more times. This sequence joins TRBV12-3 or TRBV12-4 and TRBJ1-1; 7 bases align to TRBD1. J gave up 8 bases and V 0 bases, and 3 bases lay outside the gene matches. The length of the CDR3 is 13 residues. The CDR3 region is CASSLAAGQEAFF. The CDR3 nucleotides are TGTGCCAGCAGTTTAGCCGCGGGACAGGAAGCTTTCTTT.

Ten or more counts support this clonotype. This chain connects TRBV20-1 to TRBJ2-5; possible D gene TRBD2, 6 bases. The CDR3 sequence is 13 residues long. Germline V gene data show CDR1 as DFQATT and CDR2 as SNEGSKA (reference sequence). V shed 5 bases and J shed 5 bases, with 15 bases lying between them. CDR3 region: CSARRSGGETQYF. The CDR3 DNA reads TGCAGTGCTCGTCGCTCAGGAGGGGAGACCCAGTACTTC.